The 2 T cell receptor beta chains given below trace back to one sample, sequenced in a study of blood T cell repertoires in COVID-19. Produced via immunoSEQ multiplex PCR; TCRdb's table is partial and in-frame only. This sample has 120,000 to 150,000 clones; just under 90% occur once, and the top ten carry 8.5% to 9.5%. The sequenced sample was peripheral blood. The receptor source for this set is a woman aged 50 to 60 with active or convalescent COVID-19.

This chain links TRBV6-5 with TRBJ1-5, with a tentative D call TRBD1 (6 bases). The CDR3 consists of 13 residues. CDR1 is MNHEY and CDR2 is SVGAGI in the germline V gene. V lost 8 bases to trimming and J lost 1 base, with 9 bases between them. CDR3 sequence reads: CASEDRSNQPQHF. The CDR3 coding sequence is TGTGCCAGCGAGGACAGAAGCAATCAGCCCCAGCATTTT.

The DNA of the CDR3 is TGTGCCAGCAGTCGGGAGTCATACAGCACAGATACGCAGTATTTT. Translating it yields CASSRESYSTDTQYF. The rearrangement joins TRBV3-1 (or the pseudogene TRBV3-2) to TRBJ2-3; TRBD2 might be the D (6 bases). V dropped 6 bases and J dropped 0 bases, with 13 bases sitting between them. Looked up from germline, CDR1 is LGHDT and CDR2 is YNNKEL (reference sequence). CDR3 length: 15 amino acids.